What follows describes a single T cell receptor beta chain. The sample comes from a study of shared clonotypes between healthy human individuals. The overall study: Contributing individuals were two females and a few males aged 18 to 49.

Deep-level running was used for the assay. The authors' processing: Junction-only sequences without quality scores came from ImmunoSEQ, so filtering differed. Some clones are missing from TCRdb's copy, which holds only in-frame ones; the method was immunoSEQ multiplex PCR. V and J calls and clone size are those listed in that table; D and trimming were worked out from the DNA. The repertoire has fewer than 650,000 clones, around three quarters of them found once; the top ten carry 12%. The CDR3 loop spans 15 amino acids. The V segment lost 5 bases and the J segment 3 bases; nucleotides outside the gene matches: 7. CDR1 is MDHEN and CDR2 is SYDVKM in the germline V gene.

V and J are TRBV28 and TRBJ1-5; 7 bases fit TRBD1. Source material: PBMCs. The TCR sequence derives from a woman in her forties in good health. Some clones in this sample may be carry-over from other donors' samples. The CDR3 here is CASSESTGDNQPQHF. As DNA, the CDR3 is TGTGCCAGCAGTGAATCCACAGGGGACAATCAGCCCCAGCATTTT.